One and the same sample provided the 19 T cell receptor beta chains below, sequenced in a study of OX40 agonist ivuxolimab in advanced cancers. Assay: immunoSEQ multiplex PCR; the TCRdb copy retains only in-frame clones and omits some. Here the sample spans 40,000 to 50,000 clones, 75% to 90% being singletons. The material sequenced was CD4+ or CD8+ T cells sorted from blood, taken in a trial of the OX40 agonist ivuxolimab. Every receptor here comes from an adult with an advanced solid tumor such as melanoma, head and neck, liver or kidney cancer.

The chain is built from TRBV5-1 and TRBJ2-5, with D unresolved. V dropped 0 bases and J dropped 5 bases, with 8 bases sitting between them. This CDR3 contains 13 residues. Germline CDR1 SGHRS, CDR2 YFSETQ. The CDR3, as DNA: TGCGCCAGCAGCTTGGACTACGCGGAGACCCAGTACTTC. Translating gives CASSLDYAETQYF.

The CDR3 bases are TGTGCCAGCAGCGTAGAGCAGGGCGGCTATGGCTACACCTTC. It specifies CASSVEQGGYGYTF. The chain links TRBV9 to TRBJ1-2, with D possibly matching TRBD1 (5 bases). CDR1 and CDR2 from the germline V gene are SGDLS and YYNGEE. The ends were cut back, 0 bases at V and 4 bases at J, with 10 bases in the middle. CDR3 length: 14 residues.

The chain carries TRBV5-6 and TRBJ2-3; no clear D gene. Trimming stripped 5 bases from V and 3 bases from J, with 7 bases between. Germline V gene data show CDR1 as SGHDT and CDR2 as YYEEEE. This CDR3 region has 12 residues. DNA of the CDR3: TGTGCCAGCAGATATCAGACAGATACGCAGTATTTT. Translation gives CASRYQTDTQYF.

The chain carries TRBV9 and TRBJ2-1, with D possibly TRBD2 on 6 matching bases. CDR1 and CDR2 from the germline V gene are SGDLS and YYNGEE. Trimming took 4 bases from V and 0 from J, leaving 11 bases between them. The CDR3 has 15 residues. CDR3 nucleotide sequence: TGTGCCAGCAGCCAAGGAGGGAGCTCCTACAATGAGCAGTTCTTC. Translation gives CASSQGGSSYNEQFF.

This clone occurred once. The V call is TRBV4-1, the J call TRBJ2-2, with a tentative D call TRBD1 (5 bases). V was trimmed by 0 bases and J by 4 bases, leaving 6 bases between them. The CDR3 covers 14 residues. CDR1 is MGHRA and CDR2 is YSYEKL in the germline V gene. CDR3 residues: CASSQDRGTGELFF. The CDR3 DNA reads TGCGCCAGCAGCCAAGATAGGGGCACCGGGGAGCTGTTTTTT.

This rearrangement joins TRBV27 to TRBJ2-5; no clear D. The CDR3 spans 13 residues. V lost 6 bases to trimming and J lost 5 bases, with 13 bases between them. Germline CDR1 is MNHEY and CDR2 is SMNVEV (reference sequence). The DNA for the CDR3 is TGTGCCAGCAGAAGGGATCCGTGGGAGACCCAGTACTTC. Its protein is CASRRDPWETQYF.

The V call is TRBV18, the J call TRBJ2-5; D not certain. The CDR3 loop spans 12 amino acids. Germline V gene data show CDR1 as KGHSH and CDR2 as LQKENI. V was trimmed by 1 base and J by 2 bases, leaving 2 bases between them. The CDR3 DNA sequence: TGTGCCAGCTCACCACAACAAGAGACCCAGTACTTC. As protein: CASSPQQETQYF.

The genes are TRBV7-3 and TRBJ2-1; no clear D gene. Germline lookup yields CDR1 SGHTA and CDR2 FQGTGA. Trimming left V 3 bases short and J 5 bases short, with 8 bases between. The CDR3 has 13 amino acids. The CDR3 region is CASSFFTNNEQFF. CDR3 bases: TGTGCCAGCAGCTTTTTTACTAACAATGAGCAGTTCTTC.

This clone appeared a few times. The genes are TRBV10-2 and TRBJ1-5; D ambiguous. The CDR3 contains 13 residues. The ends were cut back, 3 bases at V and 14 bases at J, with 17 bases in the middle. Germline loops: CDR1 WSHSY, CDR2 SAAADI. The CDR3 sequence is CASSDIERGFEHF. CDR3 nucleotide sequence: TGCGCCAGCAGTGATATAGAGCGAGGGTTCGAGCATTTT.

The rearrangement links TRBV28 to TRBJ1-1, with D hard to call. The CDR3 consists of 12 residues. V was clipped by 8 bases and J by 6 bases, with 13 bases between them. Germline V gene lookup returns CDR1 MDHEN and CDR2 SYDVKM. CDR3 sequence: CASQVSGSEAFF. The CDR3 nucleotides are TGTGCCAGCCAAGTGAGCGGGTCTGAAGCTTTCTTT.

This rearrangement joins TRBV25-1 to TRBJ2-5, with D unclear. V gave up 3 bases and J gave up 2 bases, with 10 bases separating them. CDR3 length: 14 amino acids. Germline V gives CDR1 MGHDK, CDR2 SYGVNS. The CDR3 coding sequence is TGTGCCAGCAGTGATACGGTCGTTCAAGAGACCCAGTACTTC. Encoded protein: CASSDTVVQETQYF.

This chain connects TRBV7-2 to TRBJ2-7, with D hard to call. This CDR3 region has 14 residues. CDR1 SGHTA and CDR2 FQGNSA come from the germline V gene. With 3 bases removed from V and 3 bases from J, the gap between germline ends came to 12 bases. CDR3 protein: CASSFQFSGYEQYF. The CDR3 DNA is TGTGCCAGCAGCTTTCAATTCTCTGGCTACGAGCAGTACTTC.

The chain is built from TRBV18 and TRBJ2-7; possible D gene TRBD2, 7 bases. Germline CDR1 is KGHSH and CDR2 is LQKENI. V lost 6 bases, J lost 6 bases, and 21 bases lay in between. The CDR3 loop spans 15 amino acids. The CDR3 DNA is TGTGCCAGCTCTCGCGTCAAGGGGGGGGTTTCCGAGCAGTACTTC. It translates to CASSRVKGGVSEQYF.

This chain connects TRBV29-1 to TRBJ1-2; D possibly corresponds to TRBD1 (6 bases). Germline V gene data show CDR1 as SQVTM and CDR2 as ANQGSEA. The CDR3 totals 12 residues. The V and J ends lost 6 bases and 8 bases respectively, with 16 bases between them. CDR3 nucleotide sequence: TGCAGCGTGGCACAGGGCGGTTGGGGCTACACCTTC. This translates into CSVAQGGWGYTF.

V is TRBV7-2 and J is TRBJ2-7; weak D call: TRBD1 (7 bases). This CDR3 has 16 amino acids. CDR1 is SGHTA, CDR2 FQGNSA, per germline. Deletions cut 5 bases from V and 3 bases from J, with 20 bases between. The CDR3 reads CASSPFGRGVGYEQYF. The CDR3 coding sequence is TGTGCCAGCAGCCCGTTCGGCAGGGGGGTAGGCTACGAGCAGTACTTC.

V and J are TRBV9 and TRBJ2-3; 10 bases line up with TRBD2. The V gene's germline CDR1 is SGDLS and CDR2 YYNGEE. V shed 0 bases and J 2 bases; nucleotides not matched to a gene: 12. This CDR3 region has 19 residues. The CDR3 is CASSVGNSGGAGSTDTQYF. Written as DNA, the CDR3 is TGTGCCAGCAGCGTAGGAAACAGCGGGGGGGCTGGGTCCACAGATACGCAGTATTTT.

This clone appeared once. The CDR3 protein is CSVEDLAGGVETQYF. As DNA, the CDR3 is TGCAGCGTTGAAGATCTAGCGGGGGGAGTAGAGACCCAGTACTTC. V usage is TRBV29-1 and J usage is TRBJ2-5; 11 bases fit TRBD2. The CDR3 runs to 15 residues. J lost 4 bases, V lost 0 bases, and 4 bases had no gene match. The V gene's germline CDR1 is SQVTM and CDR2 ANQGSEA.

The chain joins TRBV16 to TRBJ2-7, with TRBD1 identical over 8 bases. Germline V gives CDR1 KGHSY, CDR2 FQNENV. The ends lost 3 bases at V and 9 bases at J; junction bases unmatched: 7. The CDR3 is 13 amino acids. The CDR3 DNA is TGTGCCAGCAGCCAGTTTACAGGGACAGGGCAGTACTTC. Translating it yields CASSQFTGTGQYF.

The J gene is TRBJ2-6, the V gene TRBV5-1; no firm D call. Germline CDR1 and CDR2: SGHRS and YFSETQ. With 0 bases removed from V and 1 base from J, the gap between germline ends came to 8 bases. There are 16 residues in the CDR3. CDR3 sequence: CASSLALASGANVLTF. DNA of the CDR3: TGCGCCAGCAGCTTGGCCTTGGCATCTGGGGCCAACGTCCTGACTTTC. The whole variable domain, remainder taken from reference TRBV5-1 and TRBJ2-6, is KAGVTQTPRYLIKTRGQQVTLSCSPISGHRSVSWYQQTPGQGLQFLFEYFSETQRNKGNFPGRFSGRQFSNSRSEMNVSTLELGDSALYLCASSLALASGANVLTFGAGSRLTVL.